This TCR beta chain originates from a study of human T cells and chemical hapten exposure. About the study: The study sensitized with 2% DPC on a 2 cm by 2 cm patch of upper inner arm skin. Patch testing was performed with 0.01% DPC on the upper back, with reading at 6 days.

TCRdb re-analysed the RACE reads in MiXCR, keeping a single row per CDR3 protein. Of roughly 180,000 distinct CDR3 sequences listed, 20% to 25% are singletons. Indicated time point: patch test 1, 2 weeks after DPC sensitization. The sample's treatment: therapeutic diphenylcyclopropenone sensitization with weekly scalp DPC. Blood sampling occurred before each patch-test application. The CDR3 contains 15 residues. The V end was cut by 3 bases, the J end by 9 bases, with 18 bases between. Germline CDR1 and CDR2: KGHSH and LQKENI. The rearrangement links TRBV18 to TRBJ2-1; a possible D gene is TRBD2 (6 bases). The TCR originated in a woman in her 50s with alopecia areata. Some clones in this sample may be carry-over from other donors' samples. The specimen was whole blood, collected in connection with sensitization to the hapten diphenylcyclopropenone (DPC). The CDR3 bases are TGTGCCAGCTCACCCATAGGAGGGAGCGAAACTGAGCAGTTCTTC. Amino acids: CASSPIGGSETEQFF.